This TCR beta chain was captured in a study of blood T cells in healthy people across ages. Together with a sample-barcoded 5' primer, a J-beta primer mix was included in a second PCR lasting roughly 6 to 12 cycles. TCRdb re-derived calls from the 5' RACE reads in MiXCR, one entry per CDR3 protein. Here the sample spans about 640,000 distinct CDR3 sequences, 45% to 65% being singletons. This CDR3 contains 16 residues. With 2 bases removed from V and 2 bases from J, the gap between germline ends came to 18 bases. Germline lookup yields CDR1 DFQATT and CDR2 SNEGSKA (reference sequence). Sequenced input: blood. This clonotype was obtained from a man in his sixties in good health. This chain links TRBV20-1 with TRBJ1-1; D not resolved. The CDR3 loop is CSARKAKEAGNTEAFF. DNA of the CDR3: TGCAGTGCTAGAAAGGCAAAGGAGGCAGGTAACACTGAAGCTTTCTTT.